Following are 10 T cell receptor beta chains from one sample sequenced in a study of a mutant IDH1 vaccine in newly diagnosed glioma. Antigens for these TCRs are unknown. Stated time point: week 5, during vaccination. Each dose of the vaccine consisted of 300 ug of mutant IDH1 20-mer peptide, with topical imiquimod. Generated by immunoSEQ multiplex PCR, the TCRdb table keeps only in-frame clones and is missing some. Of over 30,000 clones in the sample, about three fifths were seen once. The specimen was PBMCs, collected from a glioma patient whose treatment included an IDH1 peptide vaccine. Receptors were obtained from a woman under 30 with glioma.

The J gene is TRBJ2-7, the V gene TRBV7-9; 7 bases agree with TRBD1. V was clipped by 6 bases and J by 5 bases; unmatched bases: 7. CDR1 and CDR2 from the germline V gene are SEHNR and FQNEAQ (reference sequence). The CDR3 has 13 residues. CDR3: CASSHGTAHEQYF. The CDR3 region has the DNA TGTGCCAGCAGTCACGGGACAGCCCACGAGCAGTACTTC.

CDR3 in amino acids: CATRGGAVTEAFF. For the CDR3, the DNA is TGTGCCACCAGGGGGGGGGCCGTCACTGAAGCTTTCTTT. The J gene is TRBJ1-1, the V gene TRBV19; 7 bases fit TRBD1. Per germline, CDR1 LNHDA and CDR2 SQIVND (reference sequence). The CDR3 is 13 amino acids. V shed 10 bases, J shed 4 bases, and the junction held 9 bases outside the gene matches.

V and J are TRBV7-9 and TRBJ2-5, with 7 bases matching TRBD2. The junction had 4 bases not matched to a gene; V was cut back by 4 bases and J by 5 bases. The CDR3 runs 13 residues. CDR1 is SEHNR and CDR2 is FQNEAQ in the germline V gene (reference sequence). CDR3 sequence reads: CASSWGGRETQYF. CDR3 bases: TGTGCCAGCAGCTGGGGGGGTCGCGAGACCCAGTACTTC.

This chain uses TRBV15 with TRBJ1-3; D remains unclear. V was trimmed by 0 bases and J by 4 bases, leaving 13 bases between them. Looked up from germline, CDR1 is LNHNV and CDR2 is YYDKDF (reference sequence). This CDR3 has 16 amino acids. The CDR3 sequence: CATSREMYMPGNTIYF. CDR3 coding DNA: TGTGCCACCAGCAGAGAGATGTACATGCCCGGAAACACCATATATTTT.

Only a few counts were recorded for this clone. The rearrangement joins TRBV5-6 to TRBJ2-7; 9 bases agree with TRBD1. The CDR3 contains 15 residues. CDR1 and CDR2 (germline): SGHDT, YYEEEE. V dropped 7 bases and J dropped 2; count of bases not matched to a gene: 10. The CDR3, as DNA: TGTGCCAGCGCGTTCCGGGACAGGGTTCCCTACGAGCAGTACTTC. Encoded protein: CASAFRDRVPYEQYF.

This clone has just one count. V is TRBV7-2 and J is TRBJ2-2; the match to TRBD2 covers 7 bases. Germline trimming cut 5 bases from V and 1 base from J; bases unmatched to any gene: 4. The CDR3 has 15 amino acids. CDR1 is SGHTA, CDR2 FQGNSA, per germline. The CDR3 protein is CASSSSGLNTGELFF. The DNA of the CDR3 is TGTGCCAGCAGCAGTAGCGGGTTGAACACCGGGGAGCTGTTTTTT.

CDR3 sequence reads: CASRPFNEKLFF. The CDR3, as DNA: TGTGCCAGCCGGCCATTTAATGAAAAACTGTTTTTT. The chain is built from TRBV2 and TRBJ1-4, with D unclear. Germline V lookup: CDR1 SNHLY, CDR2 FYNNEI. This CDR3 contains 12 residues. Trimming left V 8 bases short and J 4 bases short, with 8 bases between.

In its sample, this clone was seen a few times. This sequence joins TRBV19 and TRBJ2-1; no clear D. The CDR3 runs 11 residues. Looked up from germline, CDR1 is LNHDA and CDR2 is SQIVND (reference sequence). V lost 4 bases to trimming and J lost 7 bases, with 5 bases between them. The CDR3 DNA sequence: TGTGCCAGTAGTACCCGGAATGAGCAGTTCTTC. It yields the protein CASSTRNEQFF.

V and J are TRBV7-9 and TRBJ1-1, with a tentative D call TRBD1 (6 bases). Germline values: CDR1 SEHNR, CDR2 FQNEAQ (reference sequence). Trimming shortened V by 5 bases and J by 11 bases, and 15 bases separated the two germline ends. CDR3 length: 12 residues. The CDR3 nucleotides are TGTGCCAGCAGCGCGGAACAGGGCCCGGCTTTCTTT. It specifies CASSAEQGPAFF. Variable domain in full (rest from reference TRBV7-9 and TRBJ1-1): DTGVSQNPRHKITKRGQNVTFRCDPISEHNRLYWYRQTLGQGPEFLTYFQNEAQLEKSRLLSDRFSAERPKGSFSTLEIQRTEQGDSAMYLCASSAEQGPAFFGQGTRLTVV.

The table lists this clone with a count of one. The rearrangement links TRBV10-3 to TRBJ2-2, with TRBD2 matching over 8 bases. The CDR3 sequence is 15 residues long. Germline-derived CDR1 and CDR2 are ENHRY and SYGVKD. Germline trimming cut 5 bases from V and 1 base from J; bases unmatched to any gene: 3. The CDR3 spells CAISRTSQNTGELFF. The CDR3 DNA is TGTGCCATCAGTAGGACTAGCCAGAACACCGGGGAGCTGTTTTTT.